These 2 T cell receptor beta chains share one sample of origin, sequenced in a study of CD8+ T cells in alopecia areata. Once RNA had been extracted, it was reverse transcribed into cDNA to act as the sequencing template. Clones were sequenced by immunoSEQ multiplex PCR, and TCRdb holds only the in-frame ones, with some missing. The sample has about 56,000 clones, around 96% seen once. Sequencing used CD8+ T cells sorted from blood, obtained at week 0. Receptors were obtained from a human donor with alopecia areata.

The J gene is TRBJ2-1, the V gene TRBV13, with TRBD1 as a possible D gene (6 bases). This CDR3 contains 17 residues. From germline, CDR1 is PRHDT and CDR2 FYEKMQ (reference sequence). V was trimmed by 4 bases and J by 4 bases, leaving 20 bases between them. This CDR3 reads CASSWEVGSQGYNEQFF. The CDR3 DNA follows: TGTGCCAGCAGCTGGGAAGTGGGTAGCCAGGGGTACAATGAGCAGTTCTTC. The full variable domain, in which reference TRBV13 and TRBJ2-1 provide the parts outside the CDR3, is AAGVIQSPRHLIKEKRETATLKCYPIPRHDTVYWYQQGPGQDPQFLISFYEKMQSDKGSIPDRFSAQQFSDYHSELNMSSLELGDSALYFCASSWEVGSQGYNEQFFGPGTRLTVL.

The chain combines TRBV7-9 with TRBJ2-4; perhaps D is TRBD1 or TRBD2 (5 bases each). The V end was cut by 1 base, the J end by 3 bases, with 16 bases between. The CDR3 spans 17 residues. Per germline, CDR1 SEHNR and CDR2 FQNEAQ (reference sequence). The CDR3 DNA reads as TGTGCCAGCAGCTTAGGTTGGGACGGCGAAGGCAAAAACATTCAGTACTTC. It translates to CASSLGWDGEGKNIQYF.